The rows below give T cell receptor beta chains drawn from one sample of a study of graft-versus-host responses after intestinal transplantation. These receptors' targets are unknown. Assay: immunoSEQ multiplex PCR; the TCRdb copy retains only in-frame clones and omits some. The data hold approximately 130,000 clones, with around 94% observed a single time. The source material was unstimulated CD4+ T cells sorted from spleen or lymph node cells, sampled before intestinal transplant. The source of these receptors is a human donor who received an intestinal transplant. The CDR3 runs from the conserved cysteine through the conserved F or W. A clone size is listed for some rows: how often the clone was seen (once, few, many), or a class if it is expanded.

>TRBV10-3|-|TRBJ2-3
CAISLGVTLTDTQYF
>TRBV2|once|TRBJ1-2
CASSANYRGGNYGYTF
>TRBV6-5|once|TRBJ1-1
CASSSRWRAFF
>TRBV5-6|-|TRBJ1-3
CASSSREGNTIYF
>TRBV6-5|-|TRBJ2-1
CASRPRLAGTQFF
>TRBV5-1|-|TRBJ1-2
CASSLDGTDYGYTF
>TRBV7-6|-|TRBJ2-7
CASSLVGQGGHEQYF
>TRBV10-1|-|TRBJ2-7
CARGSSGGPPGPYEQYF
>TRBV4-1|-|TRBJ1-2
CASSLSQGAAGYTF
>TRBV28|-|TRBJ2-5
CASIRGGQETQYF
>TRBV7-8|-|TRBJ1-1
CASSIARGIAFF
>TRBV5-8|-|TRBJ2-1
CASSHRQGSQGEQFF
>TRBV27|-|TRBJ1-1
CASSTGAPVNTEAFF
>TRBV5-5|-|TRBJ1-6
CASSFFVIPNSPLHF
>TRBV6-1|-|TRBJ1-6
CASSARERGYNSPLHF
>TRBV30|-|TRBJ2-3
CAWSGGAGGYF
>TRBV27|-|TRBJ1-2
CASSLSRAGNGYTF
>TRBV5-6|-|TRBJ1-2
CASSQGYGGYTF
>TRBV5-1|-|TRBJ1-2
CTSSFGGVTNYGYTF
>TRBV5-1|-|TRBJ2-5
CASSLVSGGETQYF
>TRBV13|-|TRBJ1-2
CASSLNRNYGYTF
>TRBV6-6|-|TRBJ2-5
CASSWNSGARQETQYF
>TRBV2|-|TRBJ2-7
CASVGTEISYEQYF
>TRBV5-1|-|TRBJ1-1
CASRAGTEAFF
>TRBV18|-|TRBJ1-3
CASSPGTGSSGNTIYF
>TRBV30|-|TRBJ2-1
CAWTIYNEQFF
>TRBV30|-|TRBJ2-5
CAWSGLDPTQYF
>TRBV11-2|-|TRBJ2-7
CASSLAPGTTTEQYF
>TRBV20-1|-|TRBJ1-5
CSASHLDSQHF
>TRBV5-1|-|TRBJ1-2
CASSRGVYGYTF
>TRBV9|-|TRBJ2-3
CASSTPTSGGARGTDTQYF
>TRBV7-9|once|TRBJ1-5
CASSLGRGGGNQPQHF
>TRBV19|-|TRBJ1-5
CATSFSSNQPQHF
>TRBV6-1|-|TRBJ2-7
CASILLAGGSYEQYF
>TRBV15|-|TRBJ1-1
CATSRPRGMNTEAFF
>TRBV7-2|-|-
CASSPRTSGVYEQYF
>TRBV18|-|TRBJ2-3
CASSRPVEGGTDTQYF
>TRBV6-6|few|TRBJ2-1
CASSWAGGPSEQFF
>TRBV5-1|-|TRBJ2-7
CASRPDRGTYEQYF
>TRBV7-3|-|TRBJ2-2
CASSPPGSGELFF
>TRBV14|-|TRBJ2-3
CASSPRSTYSTDTQYF
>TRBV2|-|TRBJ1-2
CASSEGALRYGYTF
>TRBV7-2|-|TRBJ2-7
CASSWTSGPYEQYF
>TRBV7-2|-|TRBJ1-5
CASSLDRYQPQHF
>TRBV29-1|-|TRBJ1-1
CSVDGGLNTEAFF
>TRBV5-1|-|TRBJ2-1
CASSLGGQESNEQFF
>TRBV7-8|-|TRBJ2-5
CASSFGQETQYF
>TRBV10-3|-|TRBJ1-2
CAISEETGGFYGYTF
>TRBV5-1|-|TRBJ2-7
CASSLAGGDSYEQYF
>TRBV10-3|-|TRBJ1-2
CAISEGGTSYGYTF
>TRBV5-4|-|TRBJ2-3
CASRSTDTQYF
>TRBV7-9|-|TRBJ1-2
CASAPGQGNYGYTF
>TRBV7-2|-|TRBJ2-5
CASSLHASGETQYF
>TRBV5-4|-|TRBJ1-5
CASSADNGQPQHF
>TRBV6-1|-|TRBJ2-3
CASSVGGGTDTQYF